This T cell receptor (beta chain) was documented in a study of T cell responses to AZD1222 COVID-19 vaccine. Study-wide results and caveats: White British people made up most donors, females outnumbered males, and clonal diversity was possibly underestimated. Among AZD1222 vaccinees, only six were seropositive at baseline. Nearly half of spike-specific TCRs reportedly go after variant regions that carry no mutations.

With V trimmed by 4 bases and J by 2 bases, 13 bases remained unmatched. The germline V gene has CDR1 SGHRS and CDR2 YFSETQ. CDR3 length equals 17 residues. Details on this clone: Its antigen is unknown.

Sequenced by immunoSEQ multiplex PCR; TCRdb stores in-frame clones only, minus some. Of about 120,000 clones in the sample, around nine tenths were seen once. The source of this sequence is an adult who received the AZD1222 COVID-19 vaccine. This chain links TRBV5-1 with TRBJ1-2, with 8 bases identical to TRBD1. The sequencing used peripheral blood, collected 28 days after the second AZD1222 dose. CDR3: CASSPVAGTGENYGYTF. The CDR3 nucleotides are TGCGCCAGCAGCCCAGTAGCCGGGACAGGAGAGAACTATGGCTACACCTTC.